The clone carrying this T cell receptor beta chain was picked up a small number of times. The antigen is not known. This sample is part of a study of cytomegalovirus exposure and HLA in healthy donors. Study observations and caveats: In a later analysis, specific HLA alleles were associated with under 20,000 TCR beta sequences at a 0.05 false discovery rate. It was reported in a later analysis that an Asian-associated ancestry cluster showed fewer N-insertions than the 666-donor mean. Using the classifier, cytomegalovirus status was reportedly diagnosed with high specificity and sensitivity.

Vbeta (60) and Jbeta (13) primers were used in the PCR. In the original processing: Around 11 million shared chains were among the approximately 76 million unique TCR beta chains that a later analysis counted. Only in-frame clones appear in the TCRdb table, and some are missing; sequencing was by immunoSEQ multiplex PCR. V and J calls and clone size follow that table, whereas D and trimming were derived from the DNA. The sample lists approximately 150,000 clones; more than 75% were seen once. The V end lost 1 base, the J end lost 7 bases, and 11 bases lay between the germline ends. This CDR3 comprises 13 residues. Germline V gives CDR1 SGHDT, CDR2 YYEEEE.

The clonotype comes from a middle-aged woman in good health and CMV-seropositive. The chain joins TRBV5-6 to TRBJ1-1, with D perhaps TRBD1 (6 bases). Input material: PBMCs. The CDR3 sequence is CASSLRGGIEAFF. CDR3 nucleotides: TGTGCCAGCAGCTTGCGGGGGGGCATTGAAGCTTTCTTT.